These 17 T cell receptor beta chains were sequenced from one sample in a study of cytomegalovirus exposure and HLA in healthy donors. The PCR used 60 Vbeta and 13 Jbeta primers. This table comes from immunoSEQ multiplex PCR, and its TCRdb copy is limited to in-frame clones, with some not included. The table shows about 32,000 clones, with roughly 84% occurring only once. Material for sequencing was PBMCs. These TCRs come from a woman aged 18-29 years in good health and CMV-seronegative.

The rearrangement joins TRBV7-2 to TRBJ2-6; D is perhaps TRBD1 (6 bases). There are 17 residues in the CDR3. Trimming pared 0 bases from V and 5 bases from J, leaving 14 bases between. In germline, CDR1 is SGHTA, CDR2 FQGNSA. The CDR3, as DNA: TGTGCCAGCAGCTTAGCGGGGGCGACTCCTCGGGCCAACGTCCTGACTTTC. Amino acids: CASSLAGATPRANVLTF.

As regards this clone: One junction end disagrees with the germline gene, perhaps due to a read error. The chain recombines TRBV7-9 with TRBJ1-2; D is uncertain. This CDR3 has 12 amino acids. CDR1 and CDR2 (germline): SEHNR, FQNEAQ (reference sequence). CDR3 protein: CASSTGNYGYPF. The DNA for the CDR3 is TGTGCCAGCAGCACCGGAAACTATGGCTACCCCTTC.

The chain carries TRBV18 and TRBJ1-4; 9 positions agree with TRBD1. CDR1 and CDR2 (germline): KGHSH, LQKENI. This CDR3 has 16 amino acids. The junction had 1 base not matched to a gene; V was cut back by 1 base and J by 1 base. CDR3 in DNA: TGTGCCAGCTCACCACAGGACAGGGGAACTAATGAAAAACTGTTTTTT. Residues: CASSPQDRGTNEKLFF.

The chain is built from TRBV4-1 and TRBJ2-2; a possible D gene is TRBD2 (6 bases). V dropped 4 bases and J dropped 1 base, with 16 bases sitting between them. The CDR3 has 17 amino acids. Germline lookup yields CDR1 MGHRA and CDR2 YSYEKL. CDR3 protein: CASSPTLEGMNTGELFF. The CDR3 region has the DNA TGCGCCAGCAGCCCGACCCTGGAGGGGATGAACACCGGGGAGCTGTTTTTT.

The rearrangement links TRBV7-9 to TRBJ2-5; D may be TRBD1 (5 bases). The germline V gene has CDR1 SEHNR and CDR2 FQNEAQ (reference sequence). The V gene lost 5 bases and the J gene lost 2 bases, with 12 bases spanning the gap. This CDR3 has 14 residues. CDR3 sequence (DNA): TGTGCCAGCAGCCCCCGACAGATTCAAGAGACCCAGTACTTC. It codes for CASSPRQIQETQYF.

V usage is TRBV6-6 and J usage is TRBJ1-1; unclear D gene. The CDR3 totals 11 residues. Trimming removed 2 bases from V and 8 bases from J, with 6 bases in between. Germline values: CDR1 MNHNY, CDR2 SVGAGI (reference sequence). The CDR3 region is CASSYGGEAFF. The CDR3 bases are TGTGCCAGCAGTTACGGAGGAGAAGCTTTCTTT.

This rearrangement joins TRBV29-1 to TRBJ1-5, with a possible D match to TRBD1 (6 bases). Germline V gives CDR1 SQVTM, CDR2 ANQGSEA. Trimming shortened V by 8 bases and J by 4 bases, and 15 bases separated the two germline ends. The CDR3 loop spans 13 amino acids. CDR3 amino acids: CSYREGGNQPQHF. CDR3 coding DNA: TGCAGCTATCGAGAGGGGGGGAATCAGCCCCAGCATTTT.

In this sample, this clone turned up once. The chain carries TRBV7-3 and TRBJ2-3; 8 bases align to TRBD2. Germline-derived CDR1 and CDR2 are SGHTA and FQGTGA. The CDR3 contains 15 residues. V was pared by 4 bases and J by 8 bases, with 11 bases of the junction left unmatched. CDR3 loop: CASSSERGPPGTQYF. The CDR3 region has the DNA TGTGCCAGCAGCTCCGAGCGGGGGCCCCCGGGTACGCAGTATTTT.

The CDR3 loop is CASSQDRGGGTEAFF. The CDR3 nucleotides are TGCGCCAGCAGCCAAGATCGCGGGGGAGGCACTGAAGCTTTCTTT. This chain connects TRBV4-3 to TRBJ1-1, with D possibly TRBD1 on 5 matching bases. The V end was cut by 0 bases, the J end by 4 bases, with 12 bases between. The CDR3 is made up of 15 amino acids. Per germline, CDR1 LGHNA and CDR2 YSLEER.

The chain uses TRBV7-3 and TRBJ2-5, with TRBD1 matching 10 bases. Germline CDR1 is SGHTA and CDR2 is FQGTGA. J was trimmed by 1 base and V by 5 bases; bases with no gene match: 4. The CDR3 is made up of 15 amino acids. The chain's CDR3 is CASSKTGGLQETQYF. CDR3 DNA: TGTGCCAGCAGCAAGACAGGGGGCCTCCAAGAGACCCAGTACTTC.

This chain links TRBV30 with TRBJ2-7; 10 bases fit TRBD2. The CDR3 has 16 residues. Germline V CDR1 and CDR2: GTSNPN, SVGIG (reference sequence). Trimming cost V 4 bases and J 5 bases; bases outside gene matches: 14. DNA of the CDR3: TGTGCCTGGACCCTGTGGCCTAGCGGGAGTTCCCACGAGCAGTACTTC. The encoded protein is CAWTLWPSGSSHEQYF.

This clone came up once. This chain uses TRBV30 with TRBJ1-1; tentative D call: TRBD1 (6 bases). Germline CDR1 GTSNPN, CDR2 SVGIG (reference sequence). The CDR3 covers 11 residues. Trimming took 2 bases from V and 8 from J, leaving 9 bases between them. CDR3 nucleotide sequence: TGTGCCTGGAGTAAGACAGGCGAAGCTTTCTTT. Protein sequence: CAWSKTGEAFF.

The rearrangement links TRBV4-1 to TRBJ2-7; 8 bases agree with TRBD2. The V gene end was trimmed by 4 bases and the J gene end by 1 base; junction bases not matched to a gene: 27. The V gene's germline CDR1 is MGHRA and CDR2 YSYEKL. There are 22 residues in the CDR3. Written as DNA, the CDR3 is TGCGCCAGCAGCCGCATCGGATTTACTAGGCGGGAGGATGAGGTTAGATCCTACGAGCAGTACTTC. Its protein product is CASSRIGFTRREDEVRSYEQYF.

This clone was seen just once. The rearrangement links TRBV7-9 to TRBJ2-1, with D unresolved. This CDR3 spans 13 amino acids. Trimming shortened V by 1 base and J by 7 bases, and 8 bases separated the two germline ends. CDR1 SEHNR and CDR2 FQNEAQ come from the germline V gene (reference sequence). The CDR3 reads CASSLGLLNEQFF. The CDR3 region has the DNA TGTGCCAGCAGCTTAGGGCTCTTGAATGAGCAGTTCTTC. Based on the CDR3 plus reference TRBV7-9 and TRBJ2-1, the full variable domain is DTGVSQNPRHKITKRGQNVTFRCDPISEHNRLYWYRQTLGQGPEFLTYFQNEAQLEKSRLLSDRFSAERPKGSFSTLEIQRTEQGDSAMYLCASSLGLLNEQFFGPGTRLTVL.

This clone was seen a single time. The chain joins TRBV28 to TRBJ1-4, with D maybe TRBD1 (5 bases). The CDR3 totals 15 residues. The V and J ends lost 6 bases and 3 bases respectively, with 14 bases between them. CDR1 is MDHEN, CDR2 SYDVKM, per germline. CDR3 sequence: CASRETGKSNEKLFF. CDR3 sequence (DNA): TGTGCCAGCAGGGAAACAGGAAAATCTAATGAAAAACTGTTTTTT.

This chain uses TRBV7-2 with TRBJ2-3, with D maybe TRBD1 (5 bases). Germline values: CDR1 SGHTA, CDR2 FQGNSA. The CDR3 is 13 residues long. Trimming shortened V by 6 bases and J by 9 bases, and 16 bases separated the two germline ends. The CDR3 protein is CASSFQGSATQYF. The CDR3 region has the DNA TGTGCCAGCAGTTTTCAGGGTTCTGCAACGCAGTATTTT.

The chain is built from TRBV7-9 and TRBJ1-2, with TRBD1 matching 9 bases. Per germline, CDR1 SEHNR and CDR2 FQNEAQ (reference sequence). The CDR3 extends over 15 amino acids. After removal of 6 bases from V and 4 bases from J, the junction contained 9 bases not matched to a gene. The CDR3 DNA follows: TGTGCCAGCAGTCCCGGGACAGGGTCGTCCTATGGCTACACCTTC. This gives the protein CASSPGTGSSYGYTF.